This TCR beta chain originates from a study of regulatory T cells in long-lasting Graves disease. The study's findings and limits: Sampling was limited to peripheral blood rather than thyroid tissue.

Specified time point: persistent/refractory GD, antithyroid drugs over 5 years with positive TRAb. TCR sequences were obtained from RNA taken from PBMCs. Regarding this clonotype: Antigen: not known. One end of the junction does not line up with germline, which may come from a read error.

Per the germline V gene, CDR1 is GTSNPN and CDR2 is SVGIG (reference sequence). There are 12 residues in the CDR3. Combining iRepertoire HTBI primers with Arm-PCR of CDR3 regions, the authors built TCR beta libraries. Study processing details: From all samples, identification returned over 13 TRBJ and 60 to 80 TRBV segments. Each CDR3 protein is one row after TCRdb ran MiXCR on the multiplex PCR reads. The V and J calls were not made by the authors but by TCRdb's processing. The table lists roughly 400,000 distinct CDR3 sequences, about 20% of them singletons. The V and J genes are TRBV30 and TRBJ2-1; weak D call: TRBD2 (5 bases). The clonotype was recovered from a female donor with Graves disease. This sample comprised peripheral blood mononuclear cells (PBMCs), obtained when the disease was refractory, from a patient treated with antithyroid drugs. The CDR3 here is CAWSRGYHEQFF. In DNA, the CDR3 is TGCGCCTGGAGTCGGGGTTACCATGAGCAGTTCTTC.